This TCR beta chain was identified in a study of OX40 agonist ivuxolimab in advanced cancers. In the study overall: Partial responses were observed in three patients, of whom one had hepatocellular carcinoma and two had cutaneous melanoma.

Autoimmune disease history or systemic immunosuppression barred patients. Germline loops: CDR1 SGHTA, CDR2 FQGNSA. This CDR3 is built from 13 residues. V lost 1 base and J lost 3, with 6 bases in between. TCRdb's copy holds only in-frame clones and misses some; the assay was immunoSEQ multiplex PCR. The table includes 85,000 to 90,000 clones, 80% to 95% detected once. The sequenced sample was CD4+ or CD8+ T cells sorted from blood, obtained in a trial of the OX40 agonist ivuxolimab. This TCR derives from an adult with an advanced solid tumor such as melanoma, head and neck, liver or kidney cancer. The chain joins TRBV7-2 to TRBJ1-2, with a tentative D call TRBD1 (5 bases). The CDR3 sequence: CASSLGGDYGYTF. CDR3 nucleotides: TGTGCCAGCAGCTTAGGAGGGGACTATGGCTACACCTTC.